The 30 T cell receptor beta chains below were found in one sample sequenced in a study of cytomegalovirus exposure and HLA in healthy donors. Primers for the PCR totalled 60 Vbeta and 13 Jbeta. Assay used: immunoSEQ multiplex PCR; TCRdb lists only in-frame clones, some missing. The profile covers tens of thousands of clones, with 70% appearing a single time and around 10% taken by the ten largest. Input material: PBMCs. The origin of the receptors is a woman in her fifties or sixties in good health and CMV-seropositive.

CDR3 bases: TGTGCCAGTAAAGAATCGAGGTCTGGAAACACCATATATTTT. This encodes CASKESRSGNTIYF. This sequence joins TRBV19 and TRBJ1-3; D unresolved. Germline values: CDR1 LNHDA, CDR2 SQIVND (reference sequence). Trimming removed 7 bases at V and 1 base at J, with 11 bases between. CDR3 length: 14 amino acids. Combining the CDR3 with reference TRBV19 and TRBJ1-3 gives the whole variable domain DGGITQSPKYLFRKEGQNVTLSCEQNLNHDAMYWYRQDPGQGLRLIYYSQIVNDFQKGDIAEGYSVSREKKESFPLTVTSAQKNPTAFYLCASKESRSGNTIYFGEGSWLTVV.

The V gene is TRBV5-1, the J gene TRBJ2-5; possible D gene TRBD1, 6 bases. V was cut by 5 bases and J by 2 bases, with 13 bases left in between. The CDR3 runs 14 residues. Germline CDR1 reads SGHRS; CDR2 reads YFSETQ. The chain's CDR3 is CASSNEQGQETQYF. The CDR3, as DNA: TGCGCCAGCAGTAACGAACAGGGTCAAGAGACCCAGTACTTC.

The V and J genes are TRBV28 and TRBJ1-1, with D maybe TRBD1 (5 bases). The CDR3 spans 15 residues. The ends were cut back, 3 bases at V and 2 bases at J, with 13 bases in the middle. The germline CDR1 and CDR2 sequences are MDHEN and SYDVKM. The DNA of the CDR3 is TGTGCCAGCAGTTTGAGAGGGGCGGGAAACACTGAAGCTTTCTTT. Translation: CASSLRGAGNTEAFF. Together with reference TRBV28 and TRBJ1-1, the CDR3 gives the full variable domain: DVKVTQSSRYLVKRTGEKVFLECVQDMDHENMFWYRQDPGLGLRLIYFSYDVKMKEKGDIPEGYSVSREKKERFSLILESASTNQTSMYLCASSLRGAGNTEAFFGQGTRLTVV.

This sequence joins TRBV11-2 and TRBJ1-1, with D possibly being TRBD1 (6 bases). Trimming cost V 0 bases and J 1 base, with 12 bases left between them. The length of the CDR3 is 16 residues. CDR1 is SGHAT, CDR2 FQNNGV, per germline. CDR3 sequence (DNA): TGTGCCAGCAGCTTAGACTGGGCGGGGGCGAACACTGAAGCTTTCTTT. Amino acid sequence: CASSLDWAGANTEAFF. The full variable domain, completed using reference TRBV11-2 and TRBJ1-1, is EAGVAQSPRYKIIEKRQSVAFWCNPISGHATLYWYQQILGQGPKLLIQFQNNGVVDDSQLPKDRFSAERLKGVDSTLKIQPAKLEDSAVYLCASSLDWAGANTEAFFGQGTRLTVV.

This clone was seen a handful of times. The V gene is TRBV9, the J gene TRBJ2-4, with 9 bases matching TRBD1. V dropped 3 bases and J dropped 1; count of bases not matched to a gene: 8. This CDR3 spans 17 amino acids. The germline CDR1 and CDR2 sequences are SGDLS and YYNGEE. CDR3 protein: CASSASTGGSAKNIQYF. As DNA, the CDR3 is TGTGCCAGCAGCGCCTCCACAGGGGGCTCGGCCAAAAACATTCAGTACTTC.

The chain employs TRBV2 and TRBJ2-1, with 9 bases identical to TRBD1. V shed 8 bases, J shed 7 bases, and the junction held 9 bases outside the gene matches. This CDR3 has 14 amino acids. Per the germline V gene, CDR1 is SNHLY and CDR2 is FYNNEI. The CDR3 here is CASLQGAFGNEQFF. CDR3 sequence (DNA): TGTGCCAGCTTACAGGGGGCATTTGGGAATGAGCAGTTCTTC.

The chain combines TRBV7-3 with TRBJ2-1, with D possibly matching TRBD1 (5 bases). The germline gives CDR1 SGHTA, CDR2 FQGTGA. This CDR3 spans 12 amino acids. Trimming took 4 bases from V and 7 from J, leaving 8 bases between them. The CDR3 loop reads CASSYNRNEQFF. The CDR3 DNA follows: TGTGCCAGCAGCTACAACAGGAATGAGCAGTTCTTC.

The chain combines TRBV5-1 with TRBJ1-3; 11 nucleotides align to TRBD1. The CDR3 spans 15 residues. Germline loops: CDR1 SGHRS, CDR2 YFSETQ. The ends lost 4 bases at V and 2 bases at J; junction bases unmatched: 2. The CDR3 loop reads CASSVDRGPGNTIYF. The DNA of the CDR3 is TGCGCCAGCAGCGTGGACAGGGGGCCTGGAAACACCATATATTTT.

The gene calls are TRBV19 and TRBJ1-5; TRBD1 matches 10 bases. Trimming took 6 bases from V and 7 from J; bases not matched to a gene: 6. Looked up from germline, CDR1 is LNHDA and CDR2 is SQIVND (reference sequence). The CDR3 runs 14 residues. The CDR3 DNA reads TGTGCCAGTAGCCCGACAGGGGGCCTCCAGCCCCAGCATTTT. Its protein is CASSPTGGLQPQHF. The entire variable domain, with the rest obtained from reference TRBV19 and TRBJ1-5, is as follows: DGGITQSPKYLFRKEGQNVTLSCEQNLNHDAMYWYRQDPGQGLRLIYYSQIVNDFQKGDIAEGYSVSREKKESFPLTVTSAQKNPTAFYLCASSPTGGLQPQHFGDGTRLSIL.

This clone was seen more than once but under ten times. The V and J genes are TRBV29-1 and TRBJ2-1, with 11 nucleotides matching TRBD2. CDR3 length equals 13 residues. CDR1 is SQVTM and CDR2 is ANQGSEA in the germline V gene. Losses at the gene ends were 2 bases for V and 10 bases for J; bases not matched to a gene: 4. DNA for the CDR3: TGCAGCGTTGAACTAGCGGGAGGAGGGGAGCAGTTCTTC. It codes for CSVELAGGGEQFF.

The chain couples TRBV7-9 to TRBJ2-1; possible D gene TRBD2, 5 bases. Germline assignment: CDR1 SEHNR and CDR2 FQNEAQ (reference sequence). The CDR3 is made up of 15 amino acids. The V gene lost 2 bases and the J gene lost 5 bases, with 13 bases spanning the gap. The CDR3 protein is CASSLPSGGNNEQFF. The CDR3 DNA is TGTGCCAGCAGCTTACCAAGCGGAGGAAACAATGAGCAGTTCTTC.

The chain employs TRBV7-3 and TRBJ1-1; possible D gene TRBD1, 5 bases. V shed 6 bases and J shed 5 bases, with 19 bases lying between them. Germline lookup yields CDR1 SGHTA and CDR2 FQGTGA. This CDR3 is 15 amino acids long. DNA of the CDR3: TGTGCCAGCAGTCCAATGGGCGGGGGGAGGACTGAAGCTTTCTTT. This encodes CASSPMGGGRTEAFF.

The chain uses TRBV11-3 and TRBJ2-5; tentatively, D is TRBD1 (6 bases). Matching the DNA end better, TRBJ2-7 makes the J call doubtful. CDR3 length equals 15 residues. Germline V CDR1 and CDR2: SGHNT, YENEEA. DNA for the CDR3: TGTGCCAGCAGCTTAGCGGGGCAGGGGAACTACGAGCAGTACTTC. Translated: CASSLAGQGNYEQYF.

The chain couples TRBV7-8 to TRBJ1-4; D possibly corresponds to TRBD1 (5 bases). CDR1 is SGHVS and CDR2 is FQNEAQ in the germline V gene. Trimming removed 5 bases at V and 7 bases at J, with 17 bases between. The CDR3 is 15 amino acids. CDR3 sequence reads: CASSPVVAGGEKLFF. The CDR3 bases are TGTGCCAGCAGCCCAGTGGTCGCCGGGGGTGAAAAACTGTTTTTT.

The CDR3 DNA is TGTGCCAGCAGTACAGGGGCTCCGAACACTGAAGCTTTCTTT. Translation gives CASSTGAPNTEAFF. This rearrangement joins TRBV27 to TRBJ1-1; 7 positions match TRBD1. The CDR3 has 14 amino acids. The V segment lost 5 bases and the J segment 1 base; nucleotides outside the gene matches: 4. CDR1 is MNHEY and CDR2 is SMNVEV in the germline V gene (reference sequence).

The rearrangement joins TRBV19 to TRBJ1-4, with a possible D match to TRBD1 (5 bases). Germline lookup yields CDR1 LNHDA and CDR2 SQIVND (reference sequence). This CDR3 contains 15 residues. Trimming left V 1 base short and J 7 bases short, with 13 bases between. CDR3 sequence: CASSIGGRASEKLFF. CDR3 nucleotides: TGTGCCAGTAGTATAGGCGGCAGGGCGAGTGAAAAACTGTTTTTT.

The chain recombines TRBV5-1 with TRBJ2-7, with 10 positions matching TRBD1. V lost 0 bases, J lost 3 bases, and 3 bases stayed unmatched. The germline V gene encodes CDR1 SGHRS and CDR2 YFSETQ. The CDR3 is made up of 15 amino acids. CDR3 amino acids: CASSLVTGGFYEQYF. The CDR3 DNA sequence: TGCGCCAGCAGCTTGGTGACAGGGGGCTTCTACGAGCAGTACTTC.

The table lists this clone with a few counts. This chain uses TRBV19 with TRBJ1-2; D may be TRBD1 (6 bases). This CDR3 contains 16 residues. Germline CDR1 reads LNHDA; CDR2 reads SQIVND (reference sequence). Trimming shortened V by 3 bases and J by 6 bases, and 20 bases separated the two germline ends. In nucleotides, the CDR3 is TGTGCCAGTAGTATTGGATGGTGGCAGGGGAAGAATGGCTACACCTTC. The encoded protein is CASSIGWWQGKNGYTF.

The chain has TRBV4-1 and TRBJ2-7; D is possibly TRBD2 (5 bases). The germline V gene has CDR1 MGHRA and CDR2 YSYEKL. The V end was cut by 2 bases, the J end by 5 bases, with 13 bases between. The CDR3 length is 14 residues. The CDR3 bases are TGCGCCAGCAGCCAAAACGCCGAGGGCCACGAGCAGTACTTC. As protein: CASSQNAEGHEQYF.

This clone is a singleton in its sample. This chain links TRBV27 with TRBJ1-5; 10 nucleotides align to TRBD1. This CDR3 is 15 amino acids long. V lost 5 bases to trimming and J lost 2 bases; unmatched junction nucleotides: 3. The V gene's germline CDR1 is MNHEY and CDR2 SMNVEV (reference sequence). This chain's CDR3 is CASSPGTGGNQPQHF. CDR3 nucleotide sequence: TGTGCCAGCAGTCCCGGGACAGGGGGCAATCAGCCCCAGCATTTT.

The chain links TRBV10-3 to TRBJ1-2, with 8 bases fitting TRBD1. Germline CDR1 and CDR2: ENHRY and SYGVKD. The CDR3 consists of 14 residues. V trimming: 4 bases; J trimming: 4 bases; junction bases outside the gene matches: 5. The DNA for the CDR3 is TGTGCCATCAGTGGATTGACAGGGGCCTATGGCTACACCTTC. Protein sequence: CAISGLTGAYGYTF.

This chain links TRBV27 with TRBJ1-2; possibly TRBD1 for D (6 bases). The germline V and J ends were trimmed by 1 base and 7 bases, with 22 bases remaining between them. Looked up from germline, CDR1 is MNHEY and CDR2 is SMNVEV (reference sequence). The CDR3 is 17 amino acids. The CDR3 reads CASSLYRPRGADAGYTF. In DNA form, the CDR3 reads TGTGCCAGCAGTTTATATAGGCCCAGGGGTGCAGACGCTGGCTACACCTTC.

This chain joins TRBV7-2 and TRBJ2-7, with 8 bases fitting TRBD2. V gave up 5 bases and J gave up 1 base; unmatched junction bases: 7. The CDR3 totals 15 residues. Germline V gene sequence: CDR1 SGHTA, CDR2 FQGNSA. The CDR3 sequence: CASSEAGGRSYEQYF. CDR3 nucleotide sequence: TGTGCCAGCAGCGAGGCGGGGGGCAGATCCTACGAGCAGTACTTC. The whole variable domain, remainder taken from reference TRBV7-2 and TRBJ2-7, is GAGVSQSPSNKVTEKGKDVELRCDPISGHTALYWYRQSLGQGLEFLIYFQGNSAPDKSGLPSDRFSAERTGGSVSTLTIQRTQQEDSAVYLCASSEAGGRSYEQYFGPGTRLTVT.

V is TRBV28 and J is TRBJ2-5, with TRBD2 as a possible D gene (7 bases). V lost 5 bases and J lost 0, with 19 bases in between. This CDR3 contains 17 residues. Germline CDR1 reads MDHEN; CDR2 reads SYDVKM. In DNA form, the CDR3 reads TGTGCCAGCAGTCGCCCCTGGGGGGGCTCCAACCAAGAGACCCAGTACTTC. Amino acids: CASSRPWGGSNQETQYF.

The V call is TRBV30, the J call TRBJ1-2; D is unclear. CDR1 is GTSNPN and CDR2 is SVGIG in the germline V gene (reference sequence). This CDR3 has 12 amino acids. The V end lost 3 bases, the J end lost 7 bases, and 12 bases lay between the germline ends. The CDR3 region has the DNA TGTGCCTGGAGGTACGGGGAAGGTGGCTACACCTTC. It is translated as CAWRYGEGGYTF.

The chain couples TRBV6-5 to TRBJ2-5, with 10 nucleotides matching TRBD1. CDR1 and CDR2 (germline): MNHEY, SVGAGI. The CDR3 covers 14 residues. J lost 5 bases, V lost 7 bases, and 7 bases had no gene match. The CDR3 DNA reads TGTGCCAGCAATCGACAGGGGGCCGGGGAGACCCAGTACTTC. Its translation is CASNRQGAGETQYF.

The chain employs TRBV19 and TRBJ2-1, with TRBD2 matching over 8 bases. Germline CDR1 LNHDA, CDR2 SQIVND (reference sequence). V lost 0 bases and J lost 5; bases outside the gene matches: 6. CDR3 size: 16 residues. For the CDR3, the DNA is TGTGCCAGTAGTATAGATCGGCTAGCGGGTGACAATGAGCAGTTCTTC. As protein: CASSIDRLAGDNEQFF.

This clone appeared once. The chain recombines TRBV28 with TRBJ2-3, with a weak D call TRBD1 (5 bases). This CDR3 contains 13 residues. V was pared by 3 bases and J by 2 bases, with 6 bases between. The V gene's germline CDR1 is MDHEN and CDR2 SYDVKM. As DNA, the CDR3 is TGTGCCAGCAGTTTGGGGCCCACAGATACGCAGTATTTT. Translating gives CASSLGPTDTQYF.

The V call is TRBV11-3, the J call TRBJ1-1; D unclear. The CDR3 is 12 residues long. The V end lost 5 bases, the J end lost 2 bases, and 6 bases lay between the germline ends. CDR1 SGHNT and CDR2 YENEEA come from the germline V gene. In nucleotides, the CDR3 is TGTGCCAGCAGCGGCAGAAACACTGAAGCTTTCTTT. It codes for CASSGRNTEAFF.

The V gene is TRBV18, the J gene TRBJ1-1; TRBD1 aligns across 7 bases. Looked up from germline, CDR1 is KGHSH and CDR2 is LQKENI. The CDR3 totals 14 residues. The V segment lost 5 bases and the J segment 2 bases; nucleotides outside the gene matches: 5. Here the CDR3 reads CASSATGPNTEAFF. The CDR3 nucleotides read TGTGCCAGCTCAGCGACAGGGCCCAACACTGAAGCTTTCTTT.